The present entry profiles one TCR beta chain with its context. The repertoire was sequenced with immunoSEQ multiplex PCR; TCRdb's copy has only in-frame clones and lacks some. The sample records roughly 310,000 clones, about 88% being singletons. The entry originates in a study of blood T cell repertoires in COVID-19. Whole-study context: The analysed material was cDNA or gDNA that came from T cells, B-cell-depleted T cells, or PBMCs.

V was clipped by 5 bases and J by 0 bases, with 10 bases between them. Germline V gives CDR1 SQVTM, CDR2 ANQGSEA. This CDR3 has 14 amino acids. Participants had their cohort set by participant-reported clinical history. Resolution of symptoms, clearance, or two negative PCRs was present in recovered Cohort 3 donors. This chain connects TRBV29-1 to TRBJ1-4; tentative D call: TRBD1 (6 bases). Input material: PBMCs or T cells enriched from blood (not recorded which). The sequence derives from a man aged 60 to 75 who had recovered from COVID-19. CDR3 DNA sequence: TGCAGCGTTCTACAGGGCACAACTAATGAAAAACTGTTTTTT. Translating gives CSVLQGTTNEKLFF.